One T cell receptor (beta chain) is described in this entry. No antigen is known for it. The PCR had 60 Vbeta and 13 Jbeta primers. Sequencing was performed with immunoSEQ multiplex PCR; in TCRdb, only in-frame clones are kept and a portion is missing. The table has roughly 140,000 clones, 60% to 80% seen once. The data were obtained in a study of cytomegalovirus exposure and HLA in healthy donors. The germline V gene encodes CDR1 SGHTA and CDR2 FQGNSA. Deletions cut 5 bases from V and 1 base from J, with 8 bases between. The CDR3 has 13 residues. Overall study findings and caveats: As confirmed in vitro, three CMV-associated chains were specific for CMV antigens. For TCR beta chains, V- and J-gene trimming was later linked to a missense DCLRE1C variant.

This clonotype was obtained from a male donor in good health and CMV-seronegative. The rearrangement links TRBV7-2 to TRBJ1-1, with a weak D call TRBD1 (5 bases). Sequenced sample: PBMCs. CDR3 sequence reads: CASSIQENTEAFF. The CDR3 region has the DNA TGTGCCAGCAGCATACAGGAGAACACTGAAGCTTTCTTT.